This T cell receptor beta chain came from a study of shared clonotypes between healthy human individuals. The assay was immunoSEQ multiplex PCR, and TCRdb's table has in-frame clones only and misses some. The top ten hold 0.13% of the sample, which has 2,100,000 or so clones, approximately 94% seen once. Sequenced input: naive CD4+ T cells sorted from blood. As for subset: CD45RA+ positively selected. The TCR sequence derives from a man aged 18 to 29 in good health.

Here the CDR3 DNA reads TGTGCCAGCAGCGTAGTTAGGACAGCGAACACCGGGGAGCTGTTTTTT. It is translated as CASSVVRTANTGELFF. This chain connects TRBV9 to TRBJ2-2; weak D call: TRBD1 (6 bases). The CDR3 runs to 16 residues. Trimming took off 0 bases at V and 0 bases at J, with 9 bases between the two ends. CDR1 SGDLS and CDR2 YYNGEE come from the germline V gene.